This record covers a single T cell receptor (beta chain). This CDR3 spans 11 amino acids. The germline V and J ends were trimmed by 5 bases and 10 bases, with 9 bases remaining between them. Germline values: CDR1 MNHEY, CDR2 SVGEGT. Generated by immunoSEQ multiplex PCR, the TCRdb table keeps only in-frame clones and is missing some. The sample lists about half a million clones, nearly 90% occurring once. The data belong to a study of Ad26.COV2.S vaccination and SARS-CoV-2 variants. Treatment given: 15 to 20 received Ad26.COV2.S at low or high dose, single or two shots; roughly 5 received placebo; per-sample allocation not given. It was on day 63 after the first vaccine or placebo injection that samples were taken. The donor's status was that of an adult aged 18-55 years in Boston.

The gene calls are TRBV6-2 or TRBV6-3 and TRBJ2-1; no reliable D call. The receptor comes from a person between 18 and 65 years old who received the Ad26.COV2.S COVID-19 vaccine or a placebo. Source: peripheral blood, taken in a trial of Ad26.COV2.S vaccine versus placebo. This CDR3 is CASSPRAEQFF. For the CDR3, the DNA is TGTGCCAGCAGTCCCCGGGCCGAGCAGTTCTTC.